Given below is one T cell receptor beta chain in context. Its antigen remains unidentified. Per-base quality was not reported, and no clone a single base away is much larger than it. Other DNA sequences of this sample code for an identical CDR3. The meaning of the sample's time point label: baseline before first vaccination. Vaccinee samples were obtained from the UK trials COV001 and COV002, which included a single-blind randomized controlled phase 2/3 trial of AZD1222 (ChAdOx1 nCoV-19) in healthy adults. For TCRbeta chain sequencing, PBMC samples from trial participants were taken at day 0 and at day 28 after the second dose. The data stem from a study of T cell responses to AZD1222 COVID-19 vaccine (dated by TCRdb to the early 2020s). Turning to the overall study: AZD1222 recipients given second doses at about 4 weeks or at about 12 weeks were pooled, since spike-specific TCR depth and breadth were not found to differ between the two schedules. TCR sequencing covered 230 or so trial participants: around 210 given two doses of AZD1222 and around 26 given two doses of MenACWY control vaccine. Trial participants were enrolled by age into 18-55, 56-69 and 70-plus year subgroups, with roughly 160, 29 and 62 TCR-sequenced participants respectively. The paper as a whole reports these results and caveats: Reportedly, almost half of the unique spike-specific TCRs recognized epitopes lying outside the regions that are mutated in the B.1.351 and B.1.1.7 variants. A significant rise in spike-specific TCR breadth and depth was observed after two AZD1222 doses relative to day 0 and relative to MenACWY recipients. The 56-69-year group was small, and its depth increase did not reach significance, likely because of low power. Vaccine-associated CD4 TCRs spanned the whole spike protein, with dominant responses in regions 160-218 and 743-854. Participants were mostly white British, with more females than males. The authors suggested clonal diversity may have been underestimated. Because no day 14 peak-response samples were available, the repertoires could be characterized only after the peak T cell response. Only five to seven AZD1222 recipients were SARS-CoV-2 seropositive at baseline, limiting conclusions about previously exposed vaccinees.

The CDR3 regions of human TCRbeta chains were analyzed by immunosequencing. In the source study's methods: TCRs in the repertoires were matched against a reference library of SARS-CoV-2-specific TCRs that had been generated with the MIRA antigen-specificity platform. Breadth was defined as the fraction of unique TCRs that were SARS-CoV-2-associated. Depth was defined as the fraction of total T cells that were SARS-CoV-2-associated. Using the MIRA data, each spike-specific TCR was mapped to the spike region that the TCR reacts to and placed in a CD4 or CD8 class. Log10-transformed breadth and depth values were compared by one-way ANOVA with Sidak's multiple comparisons tests. Entries here come from immuneACCESS through TCRdb and include only in-frame sequences with V and J called. Some clones fail to appear in such tables; in the studies checked, an unresolved V gene covers under half of the shortfall, and the cause of the remainder is unknown. V, J and clone size derive from that table, while D and trimming were established from the DNA sequence. The sample table holds about 180,000 clones, of which around 88% were seen once. The top ten constitute 7.7% of the sample.

The CDR1 and CDR2 encoded by the germline V gene are MGHRA and YSYEKL. From the cysteine through the phenylalanine, the CDR3 covers 13 amino acids. The retained sequence is limited to the CDR3, 39 bases, with the frame set at the first base. V sheds 1 base and J sheds 4 bases, leaving 6 bases between their ends. The sample consisted of peripheral blood, taken on day 0 of AZD1222 vaccination. The sequence is built from TRBV4-1 and TRBJ2-3, with the D call perhaps TRBD1 or TRBD2, each one matching 5 bases. This receptor was taken from an adult in good health. This receptor has the CDR3 CASSQVGADTQYF. The nucleotides are TGCGCCAGCAGCCAAGTGGGGGCAGATACGCAGTATTTT.